Each of the 18 T cell receptor beta chains below was sequenced from the same sample in a study of blood T cells in healthy people across ages. Primers used in a second PCR of about 7 to 11 cycles were a sample-barcoded 5' primer and a J-beta primer mix. Each CDR3 protein is one row after TCRdb ran MiXCR on the 5' RACE reads. The table lists 1.5 million to 2 million distinct CDR3 sequences, roughly 32% of them singletons. Sequenced material: blood. These receptors were obtained from a woman younger than 45 in good health.

This clonotype was counted a few times. The chain joins TRBV20-1 to TRBJ2-1; D unresolved. The V gene's germline CDR1 is DFQATT and CDR2 SNEGSKA (reference sequence). With 5 bases removed from V and 3 bases from J, the gap between germline ends came to 14 bases. CDR3 length: 14 residues. In nucleotides, the CDR3 is TGCAGTGCTCGCCACCTAGGTAGCTACAATGAGCAGTTCTTC. Protein: CSARHLGSYNEQFF.

Worth noting for this clonotype: A read error may produce the germline difference seen at one junction end. The CDR3 nucleotides are TGCGCCATCAGCCAAGATGTTAGCGGGACGCTCTCCTACAATGAGCAGTTCTTC. It specifies CAISQDVSGTLSYNEQFF. The chain joins TRBV4-1 to TRBJ2-1; 8 nucleotides line up with TRBD2. Germline assignment: CDR1 MGHRA and CDR2 YSYEKL. The CDR3 is 18 amino acids.

V gene TRBV20-1 combines with J gene TRBJ1-6; D possibly corresponds to TRBD1 (6 bases). Trimming took off 0 bases at V and 0 bases at J, with 12 bases between the two ends. Germline CDR1 DFQATT, CDR2 SNEGSKA (reference sequence). The CDR3 sequence is 17 residues long. The CDR3: CSARDHRESSYNSPLHF. CDR3 nucleotide sequence: TGCAGTGCTAGAGACCACAGGGAAAGCTCCTATAATTCACCCCTCCACTTT.

The chain carries TRBV20-1 and TRBJ1-4; D gene uncertain. The CDR3 has 13 amino acids. Trimming took off 3 bases at V and 0 bases at J, with 5 bases between the two ends. CDR1 DFQATT and CDR2 SNEGSKA come from the germline V gene (reference sequence). CDR3 bases: TGCAGTGCTAGCGAGTCAACTAATGAAAAACTGTTTTTT. Encoded protein: CSASESTNEKLFF.

This clonotype has just a few counts. The chain is built from TRBV20-1 and TRBJ2-7; TRBD1 matches at 11 bases. Losses at the gene ends were 5 bases for V and 9 bases for J; bases not matched to a gene: 6. This CDR3 comprises 12 residues. The V gene's germline CDR1 is DFQATT and CDR2 SNEGSKA (reference sequence). CDR3 in DNA: TGCAGTGCTCCCCTGGGGACAGGGGGGCAGTACTTC. It is translated as CSAPLGTGGQYF.

This clonotype was seen more than once but under ten times. The chain couples TRBV6-1 to TRBJ2-2, with D maybe TRBD1 (6 bases). Germline lookup yields CDR1 MNHNS and CDR2 SASEGT. The V end lost 10 bases, the J end lost 3 bases, and 9 bases lay between the germline ends. The CDR3 is 12 amino acids. In DNA, the CDR3 is TGTGCCACGACAGGTTACACCGGGGAGCTGTTTTTT. This sequence encodes CATTGYTGELFF.

The chain has TRBV27 and TRBJ2-6; a weak D match, TRBD1 (6 bases). Trimming removed 6 bases at V and 0 bases at J, with 15 bases between. Germline values: CDR1 MNHEY, CDR2 SMNVEV (reference sequence). The length of the CDR3 is 17 residues. CDR3 sequence reads: CASSPDRYSSGANVLTF. The CDR3 DNA follows: TGTGCCAGCAGCCCGGACAGATATAGCTCTGGGGCCAACGTCCTGACTTTC.

The chain has TRBV11-2 and TRBJ1-1; D remains unclear. V gave up 2 bases and J gave up 2 bases, with 9 bases separating them. CDR3 size: 14 residues. Germline CDR1 SGHAT, CDR2 FQNNGV. CDR3 bases: TGTGCCAGCAGCTTATTCAAGGGAAACACTGAAGCTTTCTTT. Its translation: CASSLFKGNTEAFF. Supplemented by reference TRBV11-2 and TRBJ1-1, the full variable domain reads EAGVAQSPRYKIIEKRQSVAFWCNPISGHATLYWYQQILGQGPKLLIQFQNNGVVDDSQLPKDRFSAERLKGVDSTLKIQPAKLEDSAVYLCASSLFKGNTEAFFGQGTRLTVV.

The gene calls are TRBV28 and TRBJ2-4; D is ambiguous. This CDR3 spans 13 amino acids. Germline CDR1 is MDHEN and CDR2 is SYDVKM. The ends were cut back, 2 bases at V and 5 bases at J, with 7 bases in the middle. The CDR3 sequence: CASSLGAENIQYF. The CDR3 DNA follows: TGTGCCAGCAGTTTAGGTGCGGAAAACATTCAGTACTTC.

This clonotype was counted between two and nine times. This sequence joins TRBV7-3 and TRBJ2-3; maybe TRBD1 (6 bases). The V gene lost 3 bases and the J gene lost 4 bases, with 11 bases spanning the gap. This CDR3 has 14 amino acids. CDR1 SGHTA and CDR2 FQGTGA come from the germline V gene. The DNA of the CDR3 is TGTGCCAGCAGCTTGTCGGGGACATCAGATACGCAGTATTTT. It translates to CASSLSGTSDTQYF.

This clonotype was detected a few times. J is TRBJ2-5 and V is TRBV29-1, with D hard to call. The better agreement between TRBJ2-7 and the DNA end casts doubt on the J call. Germline V gene data show CDR1 as SQVTM and CDR2 as ANQGSEA. The CDR3 extends over 12 amino acids. DNA of the CDR3: TGCAGCGTTGATGACGGATGGTACGAGCAGTACTTC. Its protein is CSVDDGWYEQYF.

As DNA, the CDR3 is TGCAGCGTTGAGGCGGAGCAAGAGACCCAGTACTTC. It encodes CSVEAEQETQYF. The chain uses TRBV29-1 and TRBJ2-5, with D hard to call. This CDR3 region has 12 residues. Germline CDR1 SQVTM, CDR2 ANQGSEA. V dropped 3 bases and J dropped 2 bases, with 7 bases sitting between them.

This clonotype was seen more than once but under ten times. The chain is built from TRBV9 and TRBJ1-5; TRBD1 agrees at 7 bases. The CDR3 runs to 15 residues. The J segment lost 7 bases and the V segment lost 4 bases, leaving 11 bases of the junction unmatched. CDR1 is SGDLS, CDR2 YYNGEE, per germline. For the CDR3, the DNA is TGTGCCAGCAGCTTGACAGGGCTTAAGGGCCAGCCCCAGCATTTT. Translation: CASSLTGLKGQPQHF.

The CDR3 protein is CGTDTQYF. The CDR3 nucleotides read TGTGGCACAGATACGCAGTATTTT. The rearrangement links TRBV27 to TRBJ2-3, with D hard to call. The CDR3 length is 8 residues. CDR1 is MNHEY and CDR2 is SMNVEV in the germline V gene (reference sequence).

The V gene is TRBV5-6, the J gene TRBJ2-3; no reliable D call. This CDR3 spans 15 amino acids. The V end lost 0 bases, the J end lost 4 bases, and 12 bases lay between the germline ends. Germline V gene lookup returns CDR1 SGHDT and CDR2 YYEEEE. The CDR3 sequence is CASSLGVGPADTQYF. The CDR3 coding sequence is TGTGCCAGCAGCTTGGGGGTAGGGCCGGCAGATACGCAGTATTTT.

This clonotype was counted only a few times. At one end the junction does not follow the germline gene, possibly because of a read error. The rearrangement links TRBV5-6 to TRBJ2-1; no clear D. Germline CDR1 is SGHDT and CDR2 is YYEEEE. This CDR3 is 12 amino acids long. The CDR3 DNA is TGTGCCGGCAGTTTAGAGTACAATGAGCAGTTCTTC. This codes for CAGSLEYNEQFF.

A note on this clonotype: One end of the junction does not line up with germline, which may come from a read error. This rearrangement joins TRBV27 to TRBJ2-1; 7 bases agree with TRBD2. The CDR3 sequence is 17 residues long. Germline V gene data show CDR1 as MNHEY and CDR2 as SMNVEV (reference sequence). The CDR3, as DNA: TGTGCCAGCAGTTTATTGGGGCGGGAGAGCTCCTACAACGAGCAGTTCTTC. Protein product: CASSLLGRESSYNEQFF.

This clonotype was seen a few times. The chain has TRBV2 and TRBJ1-5; D remains ambiguous. The CDR3 has 12 residues. Germline CDR1 reads SNHLY; CDR2 reads FYNNEI. V was cut by 3 bases and J by 7 bases, with 7 bases left in between. This CDR3 is CASSEAGQPQHF. The CDR3 nucleotides are TGTGCCAGCAGTGAGGCCGGACAGCCCCAGCATTTT. Complete variable domain (other parts from reference TRBV2 and TRBJ1-5): EPEVTQTPSHQVTQMGQEVILRCVPISNHLYFYWYRQILGQKVEFLVSFYNNEISEKSEIFDDQFSVERPDGSNFTLKIRSTKLEDSAMYFCASSEAGQPQHFGDGTRLSIL.